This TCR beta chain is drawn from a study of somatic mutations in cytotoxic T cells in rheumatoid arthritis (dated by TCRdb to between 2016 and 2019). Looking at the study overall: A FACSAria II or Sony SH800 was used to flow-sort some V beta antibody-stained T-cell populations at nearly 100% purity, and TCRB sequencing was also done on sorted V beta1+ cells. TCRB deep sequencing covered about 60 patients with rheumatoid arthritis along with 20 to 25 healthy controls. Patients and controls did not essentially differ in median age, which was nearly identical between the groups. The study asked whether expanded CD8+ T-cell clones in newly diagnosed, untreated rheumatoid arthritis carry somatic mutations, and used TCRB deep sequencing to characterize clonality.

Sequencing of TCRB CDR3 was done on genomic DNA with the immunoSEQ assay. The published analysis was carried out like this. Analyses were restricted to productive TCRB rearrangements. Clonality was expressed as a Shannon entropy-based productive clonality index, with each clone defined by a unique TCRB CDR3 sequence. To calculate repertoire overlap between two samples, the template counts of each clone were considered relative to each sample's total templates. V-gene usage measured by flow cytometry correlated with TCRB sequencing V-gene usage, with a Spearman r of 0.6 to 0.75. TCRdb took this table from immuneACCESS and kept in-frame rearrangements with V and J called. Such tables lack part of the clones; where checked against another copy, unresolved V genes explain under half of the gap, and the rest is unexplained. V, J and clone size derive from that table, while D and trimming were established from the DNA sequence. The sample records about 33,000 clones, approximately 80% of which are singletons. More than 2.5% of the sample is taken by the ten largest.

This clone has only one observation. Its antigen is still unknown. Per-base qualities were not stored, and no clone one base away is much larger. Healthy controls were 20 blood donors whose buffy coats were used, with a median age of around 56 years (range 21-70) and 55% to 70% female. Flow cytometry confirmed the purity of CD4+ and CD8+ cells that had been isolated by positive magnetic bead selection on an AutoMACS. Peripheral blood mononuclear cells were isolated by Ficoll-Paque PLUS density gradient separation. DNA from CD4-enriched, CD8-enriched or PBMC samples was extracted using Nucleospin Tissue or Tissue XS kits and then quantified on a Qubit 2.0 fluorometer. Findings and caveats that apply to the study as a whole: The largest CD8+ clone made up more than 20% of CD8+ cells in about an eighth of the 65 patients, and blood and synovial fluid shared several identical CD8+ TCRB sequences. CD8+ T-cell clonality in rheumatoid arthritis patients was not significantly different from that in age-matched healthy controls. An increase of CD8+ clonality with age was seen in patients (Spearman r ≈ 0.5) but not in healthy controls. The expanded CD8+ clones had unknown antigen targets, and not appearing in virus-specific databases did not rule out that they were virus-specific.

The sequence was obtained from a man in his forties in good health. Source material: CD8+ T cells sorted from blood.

For the CDR3, the sequence is CASSVAGTANEQYF. The DNA sequence follows: TGTGCCAGCAGCGTAGCTGGGACAGCCAACGAGCAGTACTTC. The rearranged chain carries TRBV9 and TRBJ2-7; 7 nucleotides in the junction match TRBD1. At the junction V is shortened by 0 bases and J by 5 bases; bases outside the gene matches: 5. The CDR3 contains 14 residues, cysteine and phenylalanine counted. The read is trimmed to its CDR3 DNA, 42 bases read in frame from base 1. CDR1 and CDR2 were assigned from the germline V gene as SGDLS and YYNGEE.